This is a list of T cell receptor beta chains from one sample in a study of blood T cell repertoires in COVID-19. Profiling relied on immunoSEQ multiplex PCR, and the TCRdb table lists in-frame clones only, not all of them. The table lists over 65,000 clones, around 88% of them singletons. What was sequenced was peripheral blood. These TCRs come from a man older than 75 with COVID-19, enrolled during active disease. CDR3s include the opening cysteine and the closing phenylalanine or tryptophan. The order of the fields is clone size, D gene, V gene, J gene, CDR3 protein, CDR3 DNA. A D gene is named only where the DNA matches it firmly. Not all rows give a size; the values are once, few, many and, for expanded clones, a class.

.	TRBD1	TRBV4-2	TRBJ1-5	CASSPGQAHQPQHF	TGTGCCAGCAGCCCAGGACAGGCTCATCAGCCCCAGCATTTT
.	TRBD1	TRBV7-2	TRBJ1-5	CASSPGQGIAPNQPQHF	TGTGCCAGCAGCCCCGGACAGGGTATAGCACCCAATCAGCCCCAGCATTTT
.	TRBD2	TRBV5-1	TRBJ2-1	CASSFPSGGINNEQFF	TGCGCCAGCAGCTTCCCTAGCGGGGGGATAAACAATGAGCAGTTCTTC
.	.	TRBV7-3	TRBJ1-6	CASSLGTRDSPLHF	TGTGCCAGCAGCTTAGGGACAAGAGATTCACCCCTCCACTTT
.	.	TRBV6-1	TRBJ1-2	CASSEPPTDYYGYTF	TGTGCCAGCAGTGAACCCCCGACCGACTACTATGGCTACACCTTC
.	.	TRBV6-5	TRBJ1-2	CASSYSVREGYTF	TGTGCCAGCAGTTACAGCGTCAGAGAGGGCTACACCTTC
.	TRBD1	TRBV6-5	TRBJ1-1	CASSSGTGLMNTEAFF	TGTGCCAGCAGTTCTGGGACAGGGCTTATGAACACTGAAGCTTTCTTT
.	TRBD2	TRBV9	TRBJ2-7	CASSGLWGGTEQYF	TGTGCCAGCAGCGGGTTATGGGGGGGGACTGAGCAGTACTTC
.	TRBD1	TRBV11-2	TRBJ1-1	CASTWGQSNTEAFF	TGTGCCAGCACCTGGGGACAGTCGAACACTGAAGCTTTCTTT
.	.	TRBV5-1	TRBJ1-2	CASSLAAGSPYGYTF	TGCGCCAGCAGCTTGGCCGCAGGATCTCCCTATGGCTACACCTTC
.	.	TRBV15	TRBJ1-4	CATSRDIERREKLFF	TGTGCCACCAGCAGAGATATTGAACGGAGGGAAAAACTGTTTTTT
.	TRBD1	TRBV4-1	TRBJ2-7	CASSHPGQGMGEQYF	TGCGCCAGCAGCCATCCGGGACAGGGGATGGGCGAGCAGTACTTC
few	.	TRBV5-1	TRBJ2-5	CASSLGRVQETQYF	TGCGCCAGCAGCTTGGGCCGGGTTCAAGAGACCCAGTACTTC
.	.	TRBV3-1/TRBV3-2	TRBJ1-1	CASSYGQLNTEAFF	TGTGCCAGCAGTTATGGACAGTTGAACACTGAAGCTTTCTTT
.	TRBD1	TRBV7-9	TRBJ1-2	CASSLYGTGDYGYTF	TGTGCCAGCAGCTTGTACGGGACAGGGGACTATGGCTACACCTTC
.	.	TRBV14	TRBJ2-2	CASSQVPSGELFF	TGTGCCAGCAGCCAGGTCCCTAGCGGGGAGCTGTTTTTT
.	TRBD1	TRBV5-1	TRBJ1-2	CASSPGQGNYGYTF	TGCGCCAGCAGCCCGGGACAGGGTAACTATGGCTACACCTTC
once	TRBD1	TRBV3-1/TRBV3-2	TRBJ2-3	CASSRDRGGDTQYF	TGTGCCAGCAGCCGGGACAGGGGCGGGGATACGCAGTATTTT
.	.	TRBV6-5	TRBJ2-2	CASSALPVGGLFF	TGTGCCAGCAGCGCACTTCCGGTGGGGGGGCTGTTTTTT
few	TRBD1	TRBV7-9	TRBJ1-4	CASSFGQGLGEKLFF	TGTGCCAGCAGCTTTGGACAGGGACTGGGGGAAAAACTGTTTTTT
.	TRBD1	TRBV5-1	TRBJ1-6	CASSLLAGQGNSPLHF	TGCGCCAGCAGCTTGTTAGCGGGACAGGGGAATTCACCCCTCCACTTT
.	TRBD1	TRBV28	TRBJ1-1	CASSLGWTGAEAFF	TGTGCCAGCAGTTTAGGATGGACAGGGGCTGAAGCTTTCTTT
.	TRBD1	TRBV9	TRBJ2-3	CASSVGQGTDTQYF	TGTGCCAGCAGCGTGGGACAGGGCACAGATACGCAGTATTTT
.	TRBD1	TRBV5-6	TRBJ2-7	CASSLADREDEQYF	TGTGCCAGCAGCTTGGCGGACAGGGAGGACGAGCAGTACTTC
.	TRBD1	TRBV6-4	TRBJ1-2	CASSKDRGHGYTF	TGTGCCAGCAGCAAAGACAGGGGGCATGGCTACACCTTC
few	.	TRBV12-3/TRBV12-4	TRBJ1-1	CASSLVSDTEAFF	TGTGCCAGCAGTTTAGTATCAGATACTGAAGCTTTCTTT